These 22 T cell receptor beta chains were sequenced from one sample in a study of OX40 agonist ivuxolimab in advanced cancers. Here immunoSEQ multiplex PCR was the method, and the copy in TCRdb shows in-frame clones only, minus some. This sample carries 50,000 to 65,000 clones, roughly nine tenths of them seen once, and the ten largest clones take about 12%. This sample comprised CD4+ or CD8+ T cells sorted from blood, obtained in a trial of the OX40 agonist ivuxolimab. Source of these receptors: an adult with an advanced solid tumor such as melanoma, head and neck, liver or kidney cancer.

The CDR3 coding sequence is TGCAGCGGGCAGCGGGACCCCAACACTGAAGCTTTCTTT. As protein: CSGQRDPNTEAFF. The chain recombines TRBV29-1 with TRBJ1-1, with D perhaps matching TRBD1 (5 bases). Trimming shortened V by 7 bases and J by 2 bases, and 14 bases separated the two germline ends. The CDR3 is made up of 13 amino acids. Germline values: CDR1 SQVTM, CDR2 ANQGSEA.

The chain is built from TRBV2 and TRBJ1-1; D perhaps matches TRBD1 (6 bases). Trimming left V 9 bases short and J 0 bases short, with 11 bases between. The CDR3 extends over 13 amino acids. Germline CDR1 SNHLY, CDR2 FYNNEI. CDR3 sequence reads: CASPTGLNTEAFF. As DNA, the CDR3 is TGTGCCAGTCCGACAGGTTTGAACACTGAAGCTTTCTTT. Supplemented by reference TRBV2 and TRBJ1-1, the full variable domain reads EPEVTQTPSHQVTQMGQEVILRCVPISNHLYFYWYRQILGQKVEFLVSFYNNEISEKSEIFDDQFSVERPDGSNFTLKIRSTKLEDSAMYFCASPTGLNTEAFFGQGTRLTVV.

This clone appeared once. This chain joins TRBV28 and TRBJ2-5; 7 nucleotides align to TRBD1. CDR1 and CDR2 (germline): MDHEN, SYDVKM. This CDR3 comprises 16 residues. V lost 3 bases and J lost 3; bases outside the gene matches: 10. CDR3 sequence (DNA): TGTGCCAGCAGTTTCCCCCGCGACAGGGATGAAGAGACCCAGTACTTC. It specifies CASSFPRDRDEETQYF.

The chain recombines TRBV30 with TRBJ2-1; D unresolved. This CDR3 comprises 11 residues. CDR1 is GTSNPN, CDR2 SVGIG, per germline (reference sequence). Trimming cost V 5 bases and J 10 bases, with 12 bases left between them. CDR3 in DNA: TGTGCCTGGGAAGCAACTTCGGAGCAGTTCTTC. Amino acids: CAWEATSEQFF. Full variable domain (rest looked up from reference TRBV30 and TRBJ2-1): SQTIHQWPATLVQPVGSPLSLECTVEGTSNPNLYWYRQAAGRGLQLLFYSVGIGQISSEVPQNLSASRPQDRQFILSSKKLLLSDSGFYLCAWEATSEQFFGPGTRLTVL.

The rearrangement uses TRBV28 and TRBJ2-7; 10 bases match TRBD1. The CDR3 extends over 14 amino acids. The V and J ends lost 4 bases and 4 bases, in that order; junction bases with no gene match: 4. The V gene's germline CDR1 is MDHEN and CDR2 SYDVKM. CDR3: CASSSTGGEYEQYF. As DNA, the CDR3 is TGTGCCAGCAGTTCGACAGGGGGCGAATACGAGCAGTACTTC.

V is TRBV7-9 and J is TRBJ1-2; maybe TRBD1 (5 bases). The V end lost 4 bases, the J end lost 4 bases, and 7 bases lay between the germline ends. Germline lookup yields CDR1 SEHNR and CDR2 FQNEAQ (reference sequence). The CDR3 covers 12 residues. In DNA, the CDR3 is TGTGCCAGCAGCTCCGGGACCTATGGCTACACCTTC. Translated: CASSSGTYGYTF.

The CDR3 region has the DNA TGTGCCACCAGCAGAGATGATGGGGTATTGGAGACCCAGTACTTC. Translation: CATSRDDGVLETQYF. This chain connects TRBV15 to TRBJ2-5; no reliable D call. Germline CDR1 reads LNHNV; CDR2 reads YYDKDF (reference sequence). V lost 0 bases to trimming and J lost 5 bases, with 13 bases between them. The CDR3 length is 15 residues.

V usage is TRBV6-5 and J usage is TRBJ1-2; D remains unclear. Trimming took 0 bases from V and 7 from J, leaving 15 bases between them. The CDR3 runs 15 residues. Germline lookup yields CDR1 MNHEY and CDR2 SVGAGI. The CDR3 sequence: CASSYSPLAAAGYTF. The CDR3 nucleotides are TGTGCCAGCAGTTACTCCCCACTAGCCGCGGCTGGCTACACCTTC.

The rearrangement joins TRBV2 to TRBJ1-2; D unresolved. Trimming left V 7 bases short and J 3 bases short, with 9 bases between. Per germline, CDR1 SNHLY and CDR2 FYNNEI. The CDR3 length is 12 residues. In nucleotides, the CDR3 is TGTGCCAGCACCTCAGACTACTATGGCTACACCTTC. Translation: CASTSDYYGYTF.

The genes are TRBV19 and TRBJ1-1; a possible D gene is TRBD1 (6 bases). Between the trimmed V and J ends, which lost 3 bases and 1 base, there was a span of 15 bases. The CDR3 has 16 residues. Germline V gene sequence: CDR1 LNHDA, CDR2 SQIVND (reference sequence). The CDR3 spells CASSMFPRGGNTEAFF. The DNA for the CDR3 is TGTGCCAGTAGTATGTTTCCGAGAGGGGGGAACACTGAAGCTTTCTTT. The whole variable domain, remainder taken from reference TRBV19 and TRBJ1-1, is DGGITQSPKYLFRKEGQNVTLSCEQNLNHDAMYWYRQDPGQGLRLIYYSQIVNDFQKGDIAEGYSVSREKKESFPLTVTSAQKNPTAFYLCASSMFPRGGNTEAFFGQGTRLTVV.

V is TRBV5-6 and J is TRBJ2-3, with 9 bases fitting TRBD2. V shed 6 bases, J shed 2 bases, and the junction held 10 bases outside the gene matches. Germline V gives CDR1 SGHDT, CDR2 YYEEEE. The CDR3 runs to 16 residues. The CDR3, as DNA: TGTGCCAGCAAGTTGAAGGCGGGAGGGGCCACAGATACGCAGTATTTT. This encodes CASKLKAGGATDTQYF.

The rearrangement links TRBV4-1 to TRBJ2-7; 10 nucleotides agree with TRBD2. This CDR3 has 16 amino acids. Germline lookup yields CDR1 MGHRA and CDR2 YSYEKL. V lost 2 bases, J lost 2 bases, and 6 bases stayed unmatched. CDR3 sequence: CASSQNSGRTPYEQYF. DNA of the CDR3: TGCGCCAGCAGCCAAAATAGCGGGAGGACCCCCTACGAGCAGTACTTC.

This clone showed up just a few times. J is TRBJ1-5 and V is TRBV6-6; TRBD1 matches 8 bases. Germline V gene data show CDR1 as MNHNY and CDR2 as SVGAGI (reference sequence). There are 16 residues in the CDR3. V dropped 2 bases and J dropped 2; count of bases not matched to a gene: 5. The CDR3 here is CASSYGRGLGNQPQHF. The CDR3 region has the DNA TGTGCCAGCAGTTACGGCAGGGGGCTTGGCAATCAGCCCCAGCATTTT.

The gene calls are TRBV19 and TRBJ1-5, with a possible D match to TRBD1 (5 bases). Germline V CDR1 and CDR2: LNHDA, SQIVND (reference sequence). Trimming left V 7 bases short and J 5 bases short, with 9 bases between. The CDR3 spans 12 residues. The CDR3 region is CASTGGDQPQHF. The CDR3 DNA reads TGTGCCAGTACGGGAGGGGATCAGCCCCAGCATTTT.

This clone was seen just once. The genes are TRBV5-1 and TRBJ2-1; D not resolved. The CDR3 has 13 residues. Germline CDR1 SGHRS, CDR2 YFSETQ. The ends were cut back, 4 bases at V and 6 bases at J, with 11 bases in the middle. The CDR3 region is CASSPPATNEQFF. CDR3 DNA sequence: TGCGCCAGCAGCCCCCCTGCAACCAATGAGCAGTTCTTC.

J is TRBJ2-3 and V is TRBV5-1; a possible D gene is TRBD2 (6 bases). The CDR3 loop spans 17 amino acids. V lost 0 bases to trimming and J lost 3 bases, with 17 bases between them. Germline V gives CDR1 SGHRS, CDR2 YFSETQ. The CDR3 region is CASSLARVAGRTDTQYF. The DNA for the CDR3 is TGCGCCAGCAGCTTGGCCCGTGTGGCGGGAAGGACAGATACGCAGTATTTT.

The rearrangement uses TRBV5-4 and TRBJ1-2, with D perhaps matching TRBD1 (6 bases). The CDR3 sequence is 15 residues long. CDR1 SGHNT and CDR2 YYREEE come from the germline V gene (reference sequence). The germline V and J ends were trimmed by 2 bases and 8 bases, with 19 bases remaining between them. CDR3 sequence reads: CASSLDGTYGLGYTF. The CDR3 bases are TGTGCCAGCAGCTTAGACGGGACATACGGCTTGGGCTACACCTTC.

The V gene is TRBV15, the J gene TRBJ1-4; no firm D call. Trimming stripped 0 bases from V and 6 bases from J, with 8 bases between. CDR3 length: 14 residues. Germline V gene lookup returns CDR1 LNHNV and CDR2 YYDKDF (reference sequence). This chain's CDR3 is CATSRDAPDEKLFF. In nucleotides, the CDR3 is TGTGCCACCAGCAGAGATGCTCCGGATGAAAAACTGTTTTTT.

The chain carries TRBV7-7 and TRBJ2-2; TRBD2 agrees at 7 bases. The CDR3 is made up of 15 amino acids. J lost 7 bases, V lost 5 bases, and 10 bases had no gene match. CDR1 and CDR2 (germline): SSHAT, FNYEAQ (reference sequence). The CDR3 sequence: CASSREAGDVGELFF. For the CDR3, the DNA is TGTGCCAGCAGCCGGGAGGCGGGAGATGTCGGGGAGCTGTTTTTT.

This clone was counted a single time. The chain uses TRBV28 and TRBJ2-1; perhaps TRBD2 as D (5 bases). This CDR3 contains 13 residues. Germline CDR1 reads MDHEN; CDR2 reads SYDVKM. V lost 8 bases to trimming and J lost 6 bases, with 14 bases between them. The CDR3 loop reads CASGTADFNEQFF. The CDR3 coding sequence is TGTGCCAGCGGAACCGCGGACTTCAATGAGCAGTTCTTC.

The CDR3 reads CASSGPYEQYF. CDR3 in DNA: TGTGCCAGCAGCGGGCCGTACGAGCAGTACTTC. The V gene is TRBV5-4, the J gene TRBJ2-7; no reliable D call. Germline V lookup: CDR1 SGHNT, CDR2 YYREEE (reference sequence). V was cut by 4 bases and J by 4 bases, with 6 bases left in between. The CDR3 extends over 11 amino acids.

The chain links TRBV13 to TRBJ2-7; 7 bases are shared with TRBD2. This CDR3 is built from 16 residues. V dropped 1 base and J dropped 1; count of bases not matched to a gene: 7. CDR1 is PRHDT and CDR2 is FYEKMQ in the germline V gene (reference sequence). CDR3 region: CASSLAGGGYSYEQYF. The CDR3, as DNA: TGTGCCAGCAGCTTAGCGGGAGGAGGATATTCCTACGAGCAGTACTTC.